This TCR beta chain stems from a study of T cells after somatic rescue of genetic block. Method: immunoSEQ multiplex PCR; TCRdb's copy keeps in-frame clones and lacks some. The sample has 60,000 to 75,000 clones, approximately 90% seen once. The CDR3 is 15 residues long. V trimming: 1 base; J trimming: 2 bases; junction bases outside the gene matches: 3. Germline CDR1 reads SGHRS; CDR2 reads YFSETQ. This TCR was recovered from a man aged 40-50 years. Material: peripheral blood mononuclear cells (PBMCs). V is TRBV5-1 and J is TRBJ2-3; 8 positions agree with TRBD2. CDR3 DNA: TGCGCCAGCAGCTTGCGGGAGGGGCTCACAGATACGCAGTATTTT. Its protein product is CASSLREGLTDTQYF.